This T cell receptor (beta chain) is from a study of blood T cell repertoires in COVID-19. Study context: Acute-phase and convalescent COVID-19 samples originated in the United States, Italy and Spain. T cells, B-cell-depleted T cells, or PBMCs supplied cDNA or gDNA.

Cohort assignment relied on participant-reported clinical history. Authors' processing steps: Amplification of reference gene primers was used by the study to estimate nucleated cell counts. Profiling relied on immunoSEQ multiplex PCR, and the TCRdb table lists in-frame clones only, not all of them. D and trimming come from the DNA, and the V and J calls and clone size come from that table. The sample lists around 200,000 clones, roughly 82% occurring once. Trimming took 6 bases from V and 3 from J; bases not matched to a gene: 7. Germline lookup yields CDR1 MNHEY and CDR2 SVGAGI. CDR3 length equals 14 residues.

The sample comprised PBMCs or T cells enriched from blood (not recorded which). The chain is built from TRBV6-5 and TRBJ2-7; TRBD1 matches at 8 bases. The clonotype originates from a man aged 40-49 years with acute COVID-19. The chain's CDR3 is CASSTGQADYEQYF. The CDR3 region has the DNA TGTGCCAGCAGCACGGGACAGGCCGACTACGAGCAGTACTTC.